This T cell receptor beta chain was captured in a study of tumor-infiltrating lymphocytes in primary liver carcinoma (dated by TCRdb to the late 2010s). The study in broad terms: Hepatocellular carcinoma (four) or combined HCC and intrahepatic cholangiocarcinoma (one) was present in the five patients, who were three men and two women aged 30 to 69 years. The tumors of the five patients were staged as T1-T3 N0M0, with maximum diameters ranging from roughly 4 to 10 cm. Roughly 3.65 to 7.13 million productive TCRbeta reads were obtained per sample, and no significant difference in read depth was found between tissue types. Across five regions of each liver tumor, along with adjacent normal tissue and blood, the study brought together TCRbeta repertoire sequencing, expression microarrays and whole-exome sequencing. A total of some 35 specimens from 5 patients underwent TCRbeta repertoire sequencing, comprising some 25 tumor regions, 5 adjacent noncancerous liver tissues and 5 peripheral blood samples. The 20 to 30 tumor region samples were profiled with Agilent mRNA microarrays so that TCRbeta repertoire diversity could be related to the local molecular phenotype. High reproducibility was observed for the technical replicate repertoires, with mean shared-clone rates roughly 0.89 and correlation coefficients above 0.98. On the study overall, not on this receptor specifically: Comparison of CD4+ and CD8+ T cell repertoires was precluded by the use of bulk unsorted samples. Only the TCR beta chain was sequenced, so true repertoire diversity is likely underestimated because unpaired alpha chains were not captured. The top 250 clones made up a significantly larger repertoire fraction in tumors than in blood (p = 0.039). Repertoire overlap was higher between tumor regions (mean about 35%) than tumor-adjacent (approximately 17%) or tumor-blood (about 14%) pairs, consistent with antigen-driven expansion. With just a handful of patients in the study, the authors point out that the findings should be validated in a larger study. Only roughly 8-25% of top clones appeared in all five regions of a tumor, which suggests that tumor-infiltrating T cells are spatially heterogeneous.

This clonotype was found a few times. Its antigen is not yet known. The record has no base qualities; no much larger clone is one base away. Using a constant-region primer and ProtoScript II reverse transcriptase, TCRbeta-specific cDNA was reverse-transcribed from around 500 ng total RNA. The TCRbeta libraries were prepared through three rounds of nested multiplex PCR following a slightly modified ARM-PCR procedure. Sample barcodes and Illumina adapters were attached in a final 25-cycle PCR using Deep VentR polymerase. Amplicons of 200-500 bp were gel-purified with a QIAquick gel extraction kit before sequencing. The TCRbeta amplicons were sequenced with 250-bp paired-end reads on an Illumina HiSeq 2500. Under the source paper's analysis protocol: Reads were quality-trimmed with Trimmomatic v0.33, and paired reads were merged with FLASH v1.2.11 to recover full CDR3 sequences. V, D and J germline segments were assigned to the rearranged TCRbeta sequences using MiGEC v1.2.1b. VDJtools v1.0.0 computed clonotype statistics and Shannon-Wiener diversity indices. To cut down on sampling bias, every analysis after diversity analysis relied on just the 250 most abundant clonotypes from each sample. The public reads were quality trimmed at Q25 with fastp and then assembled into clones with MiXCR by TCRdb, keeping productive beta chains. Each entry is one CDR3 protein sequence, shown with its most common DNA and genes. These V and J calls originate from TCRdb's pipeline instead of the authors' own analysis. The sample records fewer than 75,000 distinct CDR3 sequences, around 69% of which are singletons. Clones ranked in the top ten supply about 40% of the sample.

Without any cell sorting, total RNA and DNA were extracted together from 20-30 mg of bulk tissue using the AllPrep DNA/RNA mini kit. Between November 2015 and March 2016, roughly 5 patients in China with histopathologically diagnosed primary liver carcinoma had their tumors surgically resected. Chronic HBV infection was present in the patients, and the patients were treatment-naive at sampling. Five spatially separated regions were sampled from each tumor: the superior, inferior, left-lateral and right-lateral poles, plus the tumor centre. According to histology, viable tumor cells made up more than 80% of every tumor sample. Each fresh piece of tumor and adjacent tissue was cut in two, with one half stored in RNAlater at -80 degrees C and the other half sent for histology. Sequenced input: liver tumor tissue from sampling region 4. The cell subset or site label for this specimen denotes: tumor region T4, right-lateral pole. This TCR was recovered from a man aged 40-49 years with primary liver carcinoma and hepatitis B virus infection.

The CDR3 protein: CASSPGANSNQPQHF. The DNA is TGCGCCAGTAGCCCAGGGGCGAATAGCAATCAGCCCCAGCATTTT. The chain uses TRBV5-1 and TRBJ1-5; tentative D gene TRBD1, with 6 bases matching. The germline V gene gives CDR1 as SGHRS and CDR2 as YFSETQ. The V and J ends are trimmed by 8 bases and 0 bases, leaving 15 bases between them. Measured from the cysteine to the phenylalanine, the CDR3 is 15 residues long. Only the CDR3 part of the read is kept: 45 bases, read in frame from the first base.